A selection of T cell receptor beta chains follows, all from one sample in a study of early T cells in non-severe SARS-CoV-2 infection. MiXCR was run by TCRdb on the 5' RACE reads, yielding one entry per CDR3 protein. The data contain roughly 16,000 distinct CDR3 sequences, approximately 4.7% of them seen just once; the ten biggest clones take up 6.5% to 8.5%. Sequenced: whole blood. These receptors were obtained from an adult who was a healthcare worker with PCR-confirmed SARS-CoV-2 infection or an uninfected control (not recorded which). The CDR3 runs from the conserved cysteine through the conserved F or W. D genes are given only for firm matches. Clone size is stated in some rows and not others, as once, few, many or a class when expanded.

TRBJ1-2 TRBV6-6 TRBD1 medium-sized CASSSIGTGTNYGYTF TGTGCCAGCAGTTCCATCGGGACAGGAACTAACTATGGCTACACCTTC
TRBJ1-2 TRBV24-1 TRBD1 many CATSDTRDRGLGGYTF TGTGCCACCAGTGATACCCGGGACAGGGGTTTGGGTGGCTACACCTTC
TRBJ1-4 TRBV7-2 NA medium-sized CASSLFSNEKLFF TGTGCCAGCAGCTTATTCAGTAATGAAAAACTGTTTTTT
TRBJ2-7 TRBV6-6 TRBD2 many CASTPGGRGMYF TGTGCCAGCACCCCCGGAGGGAGGGGCATGTACTTC
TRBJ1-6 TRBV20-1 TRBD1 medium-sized CSASSGTDGHSPLHF TGCAGTGCTAGCTCCGGGACAGATGGGCATTCACCCCTCCACTTT
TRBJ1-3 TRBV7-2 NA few CASSLGVRSGNTIYF TGTGCCAGCAGCTTAGGTGTTAGAAGTGGAAACACCATATATTTT
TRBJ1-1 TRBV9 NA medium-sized CASSEFSPEAFF TGTGCCAGCAGCGAGTTCTCTCCTGAAGCTTTCTTT
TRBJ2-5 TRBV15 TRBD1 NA CATSRAGGRETQYF TGTGCCACCAGCAGAGCAGGGGGCCGGGAGACCCAGTACTTC
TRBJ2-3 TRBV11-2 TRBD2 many CASSLAGETDTQYF TGTGCCAGCAGTCTAGCGGGGGAGACGGATACGCAGTATTTT
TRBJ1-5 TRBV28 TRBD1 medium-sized CASRTGSQPQHF TGTGCCAGCAGGACAGGGTCTCAGCCCCAGCATTTT
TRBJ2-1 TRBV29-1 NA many CSVVDPNEQFF TGCAGCGTGGTCGACCCCAATGAGCAGTTCTTC
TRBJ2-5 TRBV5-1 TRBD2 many CASSSRRGVQETQYF TGCGCCAGCAGCTCAAGGCGGGGGGTACAAGAGACCCAGTACTTC
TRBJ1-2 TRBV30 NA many CAWSSGPLYTF TGTGCCTGGAGTAGCGGACCCCTCTACACCTTC
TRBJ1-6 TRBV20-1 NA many CSGRGESNSPLHF TGCAGTGGCCGGGGGGAGTCTAATTCACCCCTCCACTTT
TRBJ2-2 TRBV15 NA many CATSSDPINTGELFF TGTGCCACCAGCAGCGACCCGATAAACACCGGGGAGCTGTTTTTT
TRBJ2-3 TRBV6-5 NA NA CASTPRAEPQIRSIF NA
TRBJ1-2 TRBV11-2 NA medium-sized CASSTGDRGHGYTF TGTGCCAGCAGCACCGGGGACCGGGGGCATGGCTACACCTTC
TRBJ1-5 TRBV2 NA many CASSEAPPGQPQHF TGTGCCAGCAGTGAAGCTCCCCCCGGTCAGCCCCAGCATTTT
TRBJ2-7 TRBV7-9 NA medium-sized CASSPRDLYNEQYF TGTGCCAGCAGCCCACGGGACCTTTACAACGAGCAGTACTTC
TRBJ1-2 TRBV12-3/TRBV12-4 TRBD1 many CASRPGQGARYGYTF TGTGCCAGCAGACCAGGACAGGGGGCGAGGTATGGCTACACCTTC
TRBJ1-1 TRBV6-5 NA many CASRQEKGGNTEAFF TGTGCCAGCAGACAAGAAAAGGGGGGGAACACTGAAGCTTTCTTT
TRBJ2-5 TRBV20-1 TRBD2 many CSAGLAASETQYF TGCAGTGCTGGGCTAGCGGCCTCAGAGACCCAGTACTTC
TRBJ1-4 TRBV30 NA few CAWSVLGEKLFF TGTGCCTGGAGTGTATTGGGTGAAAAACTGTTTTTT
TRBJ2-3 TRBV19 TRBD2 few CASRRLAGVSDTQYF TGTGCCAGTAGGAGACTAGCGGGAGTGTCAGATACGCAGTATTTT
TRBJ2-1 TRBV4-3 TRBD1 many CASSQDLWTTGGIEQFF TGCGCCAGCAGCCAAGACCTATGGACTACAGGGGGCATTGAGCAGTTCTTC
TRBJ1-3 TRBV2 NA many CASSERRVRDGNTIYF TGTGCCAGCAGTGAAAGAAGGGTACGAGACGGAAACACCATATATTTT
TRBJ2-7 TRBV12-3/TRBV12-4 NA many CASSLSNSVHEQYF TGTGCCAGCAGTTTAAGTAACAGTGTCCACGAGCAGTACTTC
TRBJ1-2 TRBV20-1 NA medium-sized CSARDRDRNYGYTF TGCAGTGCTAGAGATCGGGATAGAAACTATGGCTACACCTTC
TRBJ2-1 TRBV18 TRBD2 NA CASSPQSGRGYNEQFF TGTGCCAGCTCACCACAGAGCGGGAGGGGGTACAATGAGCAGTTCTTC
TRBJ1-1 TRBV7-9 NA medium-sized CASSLRDFSRNTEAFF TGTGCCAGCAGCTTACGGGACTTTTCGAGAAACACTGAAGCTTTCTTT